Sequencing of this T cell receptor beta chain was carried out in a study of regulatory T cells in long-lasting Graves disease. CDR3-region Arm-PCR and iRepertoire HTBI primers produced the TCR beta libraries. Each CDR3 protein gets one entry after TCRdb re-called the multiplex PCR reads with MiXCR. The repertoire holds 420,000 or so distinct CDR3 sequences, with around 17% as singletons. This clonotype was found many times. Its cognate antigen is unknown. The V and J ends lost 2 bases and 2 bases respectively, with 28 bases between them. Looked up from germline, CDR1 is MNHNS and CDR2 is SASEGT. This CDR3 region has 21 residues. The time point was: newly diagnosed GD, antithyroid drugs for less than 3 months. PBMC RNA served as the TCR library source. Whole-study findings and limits: Persistent disease favored TRBV28, TRBJ1-2 and TRBJ2-5.

These same records also appear under a second study, on T cells in Graves' hyperthyroidism and ophthalmopathy. According to that study: Clinical symptoms, serum thyroxine, TRAb, thyroid ultrasound and orbital computed tomography informed diagnoses.

This sequence joins TRBV6-1 and TRBJ1-5, with D unclear. Sequencing was performed on peripheral blood mononuclear cells (PBMCs), taken at new diagnosis, from a patient treated with antithyroid drugs. The receptor comes from a young woman with Graves disease. The CDR3 here is CASSELDRSGPPLMGNQPQHF. The DNA for the CDR3 is TGTGCCAGCAGTGAATTGGATAGGTCAGGCCCACCTCTCATGGGCAATCAGCCCCAGCATTTT.